This TCR beta chain originates from a study of blood T cells in healthy people across ages. After removal of 1 base from V and 7 bases from J, the junction contained 7 bases not matched to a gene. The CDR3 has 14 amino acids. The germline V gene has CDR1 MGHRA and CDR2 YSYEKL. A second PCR, run for roughly 7 to 12 cycles, used a sample-barcoded 5' primer plus a J-beta primer mix. Each cDNA molecule was tagged by a template-switch adaptor with 12 random nucleotides. TCRdb processed the 5' RACE reads anew with MiXCR; each CDR3 protein has one entry. Of 550,000 to 800,000 distinct CDR3 sequences listed, roughly 30% are singletons. Drawn from each donor were 9 to 10 milliliters of peripheral blood. This clonotype was detected ten times or more. Its antigen is not identified. Study-wide findings and caveats: Estimates of diversity drawn from one million T cells were considered underestimates.

This chain connects TRBV4-1 to TRBJ2-7; 7 nucleotides agree with TRBD1. The source material was blood. This receptor was obtained from an elderly woman in good health. In DNA form, the CDR3 reads TGCGCCAGCAGCCAAGTTACAGGGGACGGGGAGCAGTACTTC. Amino acid sequence: CASSQVTGDGEQYF.